One sample yielded the 20 T cell receptor beta chains listed below, sequenced in a study of vaccination and CD4 T cells after COVID-19. Time point described: late sampling 161 to 241 days after vaccination in a few convalescent patients. Treatment meaning: roughly 11-day PBMC culture with coronavirus spike peptide pools or control peptides (ViraFEST assay). Antigens for these TCRs are unknown. Sequenced with the Oncomine TCR Beta short-read assay was DNA taken from cultured CD4+ T cells. TCRdb itself ran the PCR reads through MiXCR, one entry per CDR3 protein. The sample holds about 23,000 distinct CDR3 sequences, around two fifths seen once. Sequencing was performed on CD4+ T cells from blood, cultured in vitro, taken about 7 months after SARS-CoV-2 vaccination. These receptor sequences come from a human donor who had recovered from COVID-19.

The chain recombines TRBV7-2 with TRBJ2-3; D might be TRBD2 (6 bases). Germline V CDR1 and CDR2: SGHTA, FQGNSA. The CDR3 is 12 amino acids. V gave up 5 bases and J gave up 9 bases, with 12 bases separating them. This CDR3 is CASSPATRTQYF. CDR3 nucleotide sequence: TGTGCCAGCAGCCCTGCGACTAGGACGCAGTATTTT.

The chain joins TRBV11-1 to TRBJ1-2; the D is unclear. The CDR3 is 12 amino acids. The germline V gene encodes CDR1 SGHAT and CDR2 FQDESV (reference sequence). V shed 5 bases and J shed 2 bases, with 6 bases lying between them. The CDR3 bases are TGTGCCAGCAGCAAGGAAAACTATGGCTACACCTTC. Its protein product is CASSKENYGYTF.

This chain joins TRBV10-3 and TRBJ2-7; 7 bases line up with TRBD2. V lost 8 bases to trimming and J lost 6 bases; unmatched junction nucleotides: 10. Looked up from germline, CDR1 is ENHRY and CDR2 is SYGVKD. The CDR3 length is 13 residues. The CDR3 protein is CAIRSGGSSEQYF. CDR3 nucleotides: TGTGCCATCCGATCGGGCGGGAGCTCCGAGCAGTACTTC.

The J gene is TRBJ1-1, the V gene TRBV29-1; TRBD1 matches at 7 bases. The CDR3 covers 12 residues. V lost 7 bases, J lost 6 bases, and 8 bases stayed unmatched. In germline, CDR1 is SQVTM, CDR2 ANQGSEA. CDR3 region: CSAGQVKAEAFF. As DNA, the CDR3 is TGCAGCGCCGGACAGGTCAAAGCTGAAGCTTTCTTT.

This clonotype has just a few counts. V usage is TRBV28 and J usage is TRBJ2-7; 11 bases match TRBD2. This CDR3 has 20 residues. Germline V gene data show CDR1 as MDHEN and CDR2 as SYDVKM. The J segment lost 5 bases and the V segment lost 5 bases, leaving 23 bases of the junction unmatched. The CDR3 DNA is TGTGCCAGCAGTAATCTCGCCTACTTTAGCGGGAGGGCTCTGTTGGACGAGCAGTACTTC. Amino acids: CASSNLAYFSGRALLDEQYF.

V is TRBV20-1 and J is TRBJ1-5, with 10 nucleotides matching TRBD1. V lost 3 bases to trimming and J lost 3 bases; unmatched junction nucleotides: 8. The CDR3 is made up of 16 amino acids. Germline CDR1 is DFQATT and CDR2 is SNEGSKA (reference sequence). CDR3 sequence reads: CSARRWDRGDNQPQHF. CDR3 in DNA: TGCAGTGCTAGGAGATGGGACAGGGGCGACAATCAGCCCCAGCATTTT.

The V gene is TRBV20-1, the J gene TRBJ1-6, with D hard to call. The germline V gene has CDR1 DFQATT and CDR2 SNEGSKA (reference sequence). V was trimmed by 0 bases and J by 6 bases, leaving 18 bases between them. This CDR3 has 17 residues. The CDR3 sequence is CSARDGSAVSLNSPLHF. The DNA of the CDR3 is TGCAGTGCTAGAGATGGCTCAGCCGTCAGCCTTAATTCACCCCTCCACTTT.

This sequence joins TRBV28 and TRBJ1-5; a possible D gene is TRBD1 (6 bases). V was shortened by 4 bases and J by 5 bases, with 18 bases between the two germline ends. The CDR3 has 16 residues. The germline gives CDR1 MDHEN, CDR2 SYDVKM. CDR3 sequence reads: CASSSNRGGFDQPQHF. The CDR3, as DNA: TGTGCCAGCAGTTCAAATAGAGGGGGGTTCGATCAGCCCCAGCATTTT.

The chain combines TRBV20-1 with TRBJ1-2; 10 bases line up with TRBD1. V shed 3 bases and J 7 bases; nucleotides not matched to a gene: 8. Per the germline V gene, CDR1 is DFQATT and CDR2 is SNEGSKA (reference sequence). The CDR3 runs to 14 residues. The DNA of the CDR3 is TGCAGTGCTAGTAGAGGCGGACAGGGGGGTGGCTACACCTTC. This encodes CSASRGGQGGGYTF.

V gene TRBV24-1 combines with J gene TRBJ2-2; 8 nucleotides match TRBD1. The V segment lost 5 bases and the J segment 7 bases; nucleotides outside the gene matches: 5. The CDR3 consists of 14 residues. Germline CDR1 reads KGHDR; CDR2 reads SFDVKD. CDR3 in amino acids: CATSGAGGIGELFF. The CDR3 nucleotides read TGTGCCACCAGTGGGGCAGGGGGCATCGGGGAGCTGTTTTTT.

The chain couples TRBV24-1 to TRBJ2-7, with D possibly being TRBD2 (6 bases). CDR3 length: 15 amino acids. Deletions cut 3 bases from V and 1 base from J, with 12 bases between. CDR1 is KGHDR and CDR2 is SFDVKD in the germline V gene. The DNA of the CDR3 is TGTGCCACCAGTGATAGCGGGTATCGGTCCTACGAGCAGTACTTC. Protein product: CATSDSGYRSYEQYF.

The J gene is TRBJ2-2, the V gene TRBV2; D perhaps matches TRBD1 (5 bases). The V gene's germline CDR1 is SNHLY and CDR2 FYNNEI. The CDR3 consists of 12 residues. The ends were cut back, 11 bases at V and 7 bases at J, with 14 bases in the middle. DNA for the CDR3: TGTGCCGGATCCAGGGTAGTCGGGGAGCTGTTTTTT. Translating gives CAGSRVVGELFF. Full variable domain (remainder filled in from reference TRBV2 and TRBJ2-2): EPEVTQTPSHQVTQMGQEVILRCVPISNHLYFYWYRQILGQKVEFLVSFYNNEISEKSEIFDDQFSVERPDGSNFTLKIRSTKLEDSAMYFCAGSRVVGELFFGEGSRLTVL.

This clonotype was seen more than once but under ten times. V gene TRBV28 combines with J gene TRBJ1-2; the D is unclear. The V gene's germline CDR1 is MDHEN and CDR2 SYDVKM. CDR3 length: 13 amino acids. V gave up 1 base and J gave up 2 bases, with 5 bases separating them. In DNA form, the CDR3 reads TGTGCCAGCAGTTTATCCCTAAACTATGGCTACACCTTC. Translated, it gives CASSLSLNYGYTF.

This clonotype was recorded a few times. This chain uses TRBV20-1 with TRBJ1-5; D uncertain. Trimming took 6 bases from V and 1 from J, leaving 10 bases between them. Germline CDR1 reads DFQATT; CDR2 reads SNEGSKA (reference sequence). The CDR3 covers 13 residues. The CDR3 protein is CSASDGSNQPQHF. Here the CDR3 DNA reads TGCAGTGCGAGTGACGGGAGCAATCAGCCCCAGCATTTT.

The V and J genes are TRBV7-9 and TRBJ1-5, with 9 bases aligning to TRBD1. The V segment lost 4 bases and the J segment 2 bases; nucleotides outside the gene matches: 3. The CDR3 is made up of 15 amino acids. The germline CDR1 and CDR2 sequences are SEHNR and FQNEAQ (reference sequence). The CDR3 DNA reads TGTGCCAGCAGCTCAACAGGGGGCGGCAATCAGCCCCAGCATTTT. Residues: CASSSTGGGNQPQHF.

This rearrangement joins TRBV7-6 to TRBJ1-1; TRBD1 matches at 7 bases. Trimming removed 5 bases from V and 1 base from J; junction bases left unmatched: 25. The germline gives CDR1 SGHVS, CDR2 FNYEAQ. The CDR3 totals 21 residues. CDR3 loop: CASSPQITGRRDRSTNTEAFF. The CDR3 nucleotides are TGTGCCAGCAGCCCACAGATAACCGGTCGGAGGGACAGAAGTACGAACACTGAAGCTTTCTTT.

CDR3 protein: CASRSKWSTYEQYF. For the CDR3, the DNA is TGTGCCAGCCGCTCCAAATGGAGCACCTACGAGCAGTACTTC. The chain couples TRBV11-2 to TRBJ2-7; D not certain. The CDR3 spans 14 residues. Looked up from germline, CDR1 is SGHAT and CDR2 is FQNNGV. V dropped 8 bases and J dropped 2 bases, with 16 bases sitting between them.

CDR3 sequence: CASSGTGTHNEQFF. CDR3 DNA sequence: TGTGCCAGCAGTGGGACAGGGACACACAATGAGCAGTTCTTC. The chain recombines TRBV6-1 with TRBJ2-1, with TRBD1 matching over 8 bases. V shed 4 bases, J shed 5 bases, and the junction held 4 bases outside the gene matches. The CDR3 covers 14 residues. Germline values: CDR1 MNHNS, CDR2 SASEGT.

This chain uses TRBV20-1 with TRBJ2-5; a possible D gene is TRBD2 (5 bases). The CDR3 extends over 11 amino acids. Trimming left V 5 bases short and J 2 bases short, with 6 bases between. The germline gives CDR1 DFQATT, CDR2 SNEGSKA (reference sequence). CDR3 bases: TGCAGTGCTGAGGGTCAAGAGACCCAGTACTTC. This codes for CSAEGQETQYF.

This clonotype was observed a few times. The chain has TRBV20-1 and TRBJ2-3, with 9 bases identical to TRBD2. This CDR3 has 13 residues. The germline V gene has CDR1 DFQATT and CDR2 SNEGSKA (reference sequence). V shed 7 bases and J 6 bases; nucleotides not matched to a gene: 8. CDR3 sequence reads: CSVLLAGSDTQYF. In DNA form, the CDR3 reads TGCAGTGTGCTGCTAGCGGGATCGGATACGCAGTATTTT.